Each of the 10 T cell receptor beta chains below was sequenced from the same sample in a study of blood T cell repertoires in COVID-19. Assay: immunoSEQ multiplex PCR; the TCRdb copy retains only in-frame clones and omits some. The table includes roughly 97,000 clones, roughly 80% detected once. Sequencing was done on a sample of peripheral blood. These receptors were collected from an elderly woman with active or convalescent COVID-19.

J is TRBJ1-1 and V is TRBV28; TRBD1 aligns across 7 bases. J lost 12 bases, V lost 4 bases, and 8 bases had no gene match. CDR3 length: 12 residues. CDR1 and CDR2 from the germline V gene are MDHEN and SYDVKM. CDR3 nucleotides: TGTGCCAGCAGTTCCCGACAGGGACTTCCTTTCTTT. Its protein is CASSSRQGLPFF.

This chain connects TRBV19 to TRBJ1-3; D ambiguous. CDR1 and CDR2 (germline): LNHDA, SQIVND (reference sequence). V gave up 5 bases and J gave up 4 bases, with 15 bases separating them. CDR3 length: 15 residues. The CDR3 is CASSADRPGGNTIYF. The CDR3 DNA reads TGTGCCAGTAGTGCGGACCGCCCGGGAGGAAACACCATATATTTT.

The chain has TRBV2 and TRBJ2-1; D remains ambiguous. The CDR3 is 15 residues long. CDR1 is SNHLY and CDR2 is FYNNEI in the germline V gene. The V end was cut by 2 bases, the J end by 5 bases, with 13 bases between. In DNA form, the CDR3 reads TGTGCCAGCAGTGAATCATGGAGAAAAGACAATGAGCAGTTCTTC. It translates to CASSESWRKDNEQFF.

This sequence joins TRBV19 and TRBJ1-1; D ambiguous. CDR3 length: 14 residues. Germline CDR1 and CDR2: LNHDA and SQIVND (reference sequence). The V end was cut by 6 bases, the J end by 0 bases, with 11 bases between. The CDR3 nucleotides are TGTGCCAGTAGACCGACTTTACTGAACACTGAAGCTTTCTTT. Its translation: CASRPTLLNTEAFF.

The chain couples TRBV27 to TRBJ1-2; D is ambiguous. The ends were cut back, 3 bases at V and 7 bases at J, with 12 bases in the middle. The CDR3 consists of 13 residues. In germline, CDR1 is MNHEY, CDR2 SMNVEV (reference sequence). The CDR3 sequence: CASSFRGRGGYTF. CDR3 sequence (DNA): TGTGCCAGCAGTTTTCGGGGTCGGGGTGGCTACACCTTC.

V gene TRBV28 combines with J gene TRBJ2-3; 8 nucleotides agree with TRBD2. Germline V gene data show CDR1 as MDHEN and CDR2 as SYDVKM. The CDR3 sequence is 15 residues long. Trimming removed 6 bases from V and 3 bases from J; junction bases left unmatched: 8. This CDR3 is CASRGQRGQTDTQYF. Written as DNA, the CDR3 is TGTGCCAGCAGGGGGCAGCGGGGGCAAACAGATACGCAGTATTTT. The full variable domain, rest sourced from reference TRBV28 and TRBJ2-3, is DVKVTQSSRYLVKRTGEKVFLECVQDMDHENMFWYRQDPGLGLRLIYFSYDVKMKEKGDIPEGYSVSREKKERFSLILESASTNQTSMYLCASRGQRGQTDTQYFGPGTRLTVL.

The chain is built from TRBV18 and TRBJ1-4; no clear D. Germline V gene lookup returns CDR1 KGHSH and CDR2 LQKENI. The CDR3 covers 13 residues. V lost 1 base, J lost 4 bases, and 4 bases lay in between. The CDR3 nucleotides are TGTGCCAGCTCACCACGTCTTAATGAAAAACTGTTTTTT. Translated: CASSPRLNEKLFF.

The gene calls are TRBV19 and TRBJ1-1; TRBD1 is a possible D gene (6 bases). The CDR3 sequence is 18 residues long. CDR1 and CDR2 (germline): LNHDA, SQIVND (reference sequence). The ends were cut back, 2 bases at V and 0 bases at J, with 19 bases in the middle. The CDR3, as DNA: TGTGCCAGTAGTATATCGGCCAGGGGAAATCCTATGAACACTGAAGCTTTCTTT. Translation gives CASSISARGNPMNTEAFF.

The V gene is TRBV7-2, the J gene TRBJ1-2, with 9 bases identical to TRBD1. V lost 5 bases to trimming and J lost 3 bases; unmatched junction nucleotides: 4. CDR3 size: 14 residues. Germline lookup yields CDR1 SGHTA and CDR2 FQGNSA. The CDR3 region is CASSHRQGDYGYTF. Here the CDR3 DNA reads TGTGCCAGCAGCCACCGACAGGGGGACTATGGCTACACCTTC. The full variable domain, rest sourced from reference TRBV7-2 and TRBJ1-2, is GAGVSQSPSNKVTEKGKDVELRCDPISGHTALYWYRQSLGQGLEFLIYFQGNSAPDKSGLPSDRFSAERTGGSVSTLTIQRTQQEDSAVYLCASSHRQGDYGYTFGSGTRLTVV.

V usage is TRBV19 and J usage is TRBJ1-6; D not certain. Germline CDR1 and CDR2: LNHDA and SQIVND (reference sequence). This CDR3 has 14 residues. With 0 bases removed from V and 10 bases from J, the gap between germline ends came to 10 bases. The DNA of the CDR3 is TGTGCCAGTAGTATAGACCGCCGAGAGTCACCCCTCCACTTT. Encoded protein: CASSIDRRESPLHF.